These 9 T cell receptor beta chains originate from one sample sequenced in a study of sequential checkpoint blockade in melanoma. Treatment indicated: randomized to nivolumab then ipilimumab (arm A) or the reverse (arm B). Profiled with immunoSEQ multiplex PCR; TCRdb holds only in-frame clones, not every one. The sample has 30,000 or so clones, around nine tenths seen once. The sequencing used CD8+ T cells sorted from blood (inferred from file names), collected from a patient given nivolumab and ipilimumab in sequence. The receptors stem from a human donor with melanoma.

The CDR3, as DNA: TGTGCCAGCAGCCAAGCCCTAGCGGGAGAGTACGAGCAGTACTTC. Translated, it gives CASSQALAGEYEQYF. The gene calls are TRBV4-2 and TRBJ2-7; 10 nucleotides line up with TRBD2. V gave up 1 base and J gave up 4 bases; unmatched junction bases: 4. The CDR3 covers 15 residues. From germline, CDR1 is LGHNA and CDR2 YNFKEQ.

CDR3 sequence (DNA): TGCGCCAGCAGCTCGACACGGGACACCGGCCTCGAGCAGTACTTC. It specifies CASSSTRDTGLEQYF. V is TRBV5-1 and J is TRBJ2-7, with TRBD1 as a possible D gene (6 bases). Trimming removed 3 bases at V and 6 bases at J, with 19 bases between. The CDR3 runs 15 residues. Germline CDR1 is SGHRS and CDR2 is YFSETQ.

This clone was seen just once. DNA for the CDR3: TGTGCCAGCAGCTTGGGGTACGCGGGGTCCTACGAGCAGTACTTC. It translates to CASSLGYAGSYEQYF. The chain joins TRBV5-6 to TRBJ2-5, with D possibly TRBD2 on 6 matching bases. The DNA end is a closer match to TRBJ2-7, so the J assignment may be wrong. The CDR3 sequence is 15 residues long. CDR1 is SGHDT, CDR2 YYEEEE, per germline.

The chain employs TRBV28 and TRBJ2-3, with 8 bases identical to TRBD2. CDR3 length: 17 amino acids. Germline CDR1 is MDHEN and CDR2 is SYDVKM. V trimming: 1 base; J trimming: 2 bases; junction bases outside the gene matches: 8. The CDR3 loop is CASSLFPGSGATDTQYF. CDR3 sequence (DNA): TGTGCCAGCAGTTTATTCCCGGGTAGCGGGGCCACAGATACGCAGTATTTT.

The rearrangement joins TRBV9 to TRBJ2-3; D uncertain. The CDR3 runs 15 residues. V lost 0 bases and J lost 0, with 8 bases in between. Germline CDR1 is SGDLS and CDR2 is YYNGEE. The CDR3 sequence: CASSVAGSSTDTQYF. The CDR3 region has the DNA TGTGCCAGCAGCGTAGCCGGGTCTAGCACAGATACGCAGTATTTT. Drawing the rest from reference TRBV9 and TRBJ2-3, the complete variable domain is DSGVTQTPKHLITATGQRVTLRCSPRSGDLSVYWYQQSLDQGLQFLIQYYNGEERAKGNILERFSAQQFPDLHSELNLSSLELGDSALYFCASSVAGSSTDTQYFGPGTRLTVL.

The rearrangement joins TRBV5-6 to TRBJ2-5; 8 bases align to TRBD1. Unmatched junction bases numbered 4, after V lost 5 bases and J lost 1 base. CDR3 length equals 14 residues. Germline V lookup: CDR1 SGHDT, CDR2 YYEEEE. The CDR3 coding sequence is TGTGCCAGCAGTTATGGGACAGGCCAAGAGACCCAGTACTTC. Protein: CASSYGTGQETQYF.

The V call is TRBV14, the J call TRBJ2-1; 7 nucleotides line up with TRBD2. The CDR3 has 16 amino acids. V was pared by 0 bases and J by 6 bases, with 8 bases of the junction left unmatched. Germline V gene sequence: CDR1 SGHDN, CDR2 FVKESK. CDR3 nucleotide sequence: TGTGCCAGCAGCCAAGATGTAGCGGGTGGGTTCAATGAGCAGTTCTTC. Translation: CASSQDVAGGFNEQFF.

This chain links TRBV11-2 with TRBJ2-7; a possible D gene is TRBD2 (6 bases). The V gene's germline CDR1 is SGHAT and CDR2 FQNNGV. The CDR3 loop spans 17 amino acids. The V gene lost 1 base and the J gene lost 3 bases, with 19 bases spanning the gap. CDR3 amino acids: CASSLGPLAGTLYEQYF. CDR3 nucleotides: TGTGCCAGCAGCTTAGGCCCACTGGCAGGGACTCTCTACGAGCAGTACTTC. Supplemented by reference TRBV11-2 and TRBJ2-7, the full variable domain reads EAGVAQSPRYKIIEKRQSVAFWCNPISGHATLYWYQQILGQGPKLLIQFQNNGVVDDSQLPKDRFSAERLKGVDSTLKIQPAKLEDSAVYLCASSLGPLAGTLYEQYFGPGTRLTVT.

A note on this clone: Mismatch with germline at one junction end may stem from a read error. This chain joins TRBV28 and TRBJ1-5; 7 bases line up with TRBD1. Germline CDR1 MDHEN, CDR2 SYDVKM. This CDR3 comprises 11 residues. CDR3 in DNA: TGTGCCAGCAGTCTGGGACAGCCGCAGCATTTT. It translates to CASSLGQPQHF.